These 10 T cell receptor beta chains were all obtained from the same sample, sequenced in a study of T cell responses to AZD1222 COVID-19 vaccine. Clones were sequenced by immunoSEQ multiplex PCR, and TCRdb holds only the in-frame ones, with some missing. Of 150,000 or so clones listed, about 85% are singletons. The sequencing here drew on peripheral blood, taken on day 0 of AZD1222 vaccination. These receptors originate from an adult in good health.

The chain is built from TRBV5-1 and TRBJ1-2; D is uncertain. The germline V gene has CDR1 SGHRS and CDR2 YFSETQ. Between the trimmed V and J ends, which lost 4 bases and 8 bases, there was a span of 15 bases. This CDR3 contains 13 residues. CDR3 sequence reads: CASSQVGNNGYTF. CDR3 coding DNA: TGCGCCAGCAGCCAGGTTGGTAATAACGGCTACACCTTC.

The J gene is TRBJ2-2, the V gene TRBV5-1; D not resolved. Germline lookup yields CDR1 SGHRS and CDR2 YFSETQ. V lost 9 bases, J lost 3 bases, and 15 bases lay in between. This CDR3 has 14 amino acids. In DNA, the CDR3 is TGCGCCACCCGGGCCGCCCCCCACACCGGGGAGCTGTTTTTT. It specifies CATRAAPHTGELFF. The full variable domain, rest sourced from reference TRBV5-1 and TRBJ2-2, is KAGVTQTPRYLIKTRGQQVTLSCSPISGHRSVSWYQQTPGQGLQFLFEYFSETQRNKGNFPGRFSGRQFSNSRSEMNVSTLELGDSALYLCATRAAPHTGELFFGEGSRLTVL.

This chain links TRBV3-1 (or the pseudogene TRBV3-2) with TRBJ1-4; 10 nucleotides match TRBD1. Germline V gives CDR1 LGHDT, CDR2 YNNKEL (reference sequence). The CDR3 has 16 amino acids. The J segment lost 7 bases and the V segment lost 1 base, leaving 6 bases of the junction unmatched. CDR3 bases: TGTGCCAGCAGCCAAGTTGCCGGGACAGGGGTTGAAAAACTGTTTTTT. It translates to CASSQVAGTGVEKLFF.

As DNA, the CDR3 is TGCAGCGTTGAAGAGGGGATTGGCGGGACAGGGGGTAGGAAGCAGTACTTC. Translated, it gives CSVEEGIGGTGGRKQYF. The chain combines TRBV29-1 with TRBJ2-7; 11 nucleotides line up with TRBD1. V gave up 0 bases and J gave up 8 bases; unmatched junction bases: 15. Looked up from germline, CDR1 is SQVTM and CDR2 is ANQGSEA. This CDR3 region has 17 residues.

The V gene is TRBV7-2, the J gene TRBJ1-1; D uncertain. The CDR3 runs to 14 residues. Trimming removed 1 base at V and 7 bases at J, with 13 bases between. The V gene's germline CDR1 is SGHTA and CDR2 FQGNSA. CDR3 sequence reads: CASSLGVGLGEAFF. CDR3 nucleotide sequence: TGTGCCAGCAGCTTAGGGGTAGGGTTGGGTGAAGCTTTCTTT.

The chain uses TRBV5-4 and TRBJ1-1; no reliable D call. CDR1 and CDR2 (germline): SGHNT, YYREEE (reference sequence). This CDR3 comprises 11 residues. The V end lost 1 base, the J end lost 4 bases, and 2 bases lay between the germline ends. CDR3: CASSLFTEAFF. In DNA, the CDR3 is TGTGCCAGCAGCTTGTTCACTGAAGCTTTCTTT.

The chain has TRBV6-5 and TRBJ1-2; perhaps TRBD1 as D (6 bases). Between the trimmed V and J ends, which lost 0 bases and 7 bases, there was a span of 12 bases. This CDR3 spans 14 amino acids. In germline, CDR1 is MNHEY, CDR2 SVGAGI. The CDR3 loop reads CASSYSGQGIGYTF. The CDR3 region has the DNA TGTGCCAGCAGTTACTCAGGGCAGGGGATTGGCTACACCTTC.

The chain uses TRBV11-2 and TRBJ1-1, with D unresolved. V lost 5 bases and J lost 3, with 16 bases in between. The CDR3 is made up of 15 amino acids. Germline V lookup: CDR1 SGHAT, CDR2 FQNNGV. The CDR3 DNA is TGTGCCAGCAGCCGCCTCGGCTTGGACCACACTGAAGCTTTCTTT. Its translation is CASSRLGLDHTEAFF.

The chain has TRBV4-3 and TRBJ2-5; D call uncertain. The V and J ends lost 0 bases and 4 bases respectively, with 18 bases between them. Germline V lookup: CDR1 LGHNA, CDR2 YSLEER. The CDR3 contains 17 residues. DNA for the CDR3: TGCGCCAGCAGCCAAGAATGGTCCTCCACCGGAACAGAGACCCAGTACTTC. This translates into CASSQEWSSTGTETQYF.

The rearrangement links TRBV28 to TRBJ2-1, with 11 bases identical to TRBD2. V lost 5 bases, J lost 6 bases, and 3 bases stayed unmatched. The CDR3 has 14 residues. The germline CDR1 and CDR2 sequences are MDHEN and SYDVKM. The CDR3 nucleotides are TGTGCCAGCAGTATAGCGGGGGGGTTCAATGAGCAGTTCTTC. This encodes CASSIAGGFNEQFF.